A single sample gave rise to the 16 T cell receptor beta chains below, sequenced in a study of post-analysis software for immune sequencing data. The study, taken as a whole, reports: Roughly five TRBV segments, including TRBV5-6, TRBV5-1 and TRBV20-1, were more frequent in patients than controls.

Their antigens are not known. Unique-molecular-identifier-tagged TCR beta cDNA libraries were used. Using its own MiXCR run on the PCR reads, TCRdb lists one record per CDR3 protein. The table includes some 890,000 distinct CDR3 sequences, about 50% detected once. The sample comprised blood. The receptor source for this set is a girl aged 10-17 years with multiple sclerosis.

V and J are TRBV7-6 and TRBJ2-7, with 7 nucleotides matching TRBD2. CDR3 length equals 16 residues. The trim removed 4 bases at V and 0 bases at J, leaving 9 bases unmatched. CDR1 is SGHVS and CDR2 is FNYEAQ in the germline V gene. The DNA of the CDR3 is TGTGCCAGCAGCTCAGGTAGTAGCGGGTCCTCCTACGAGCAGTACTTC. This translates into CASSSGSSGSSYEQYF.

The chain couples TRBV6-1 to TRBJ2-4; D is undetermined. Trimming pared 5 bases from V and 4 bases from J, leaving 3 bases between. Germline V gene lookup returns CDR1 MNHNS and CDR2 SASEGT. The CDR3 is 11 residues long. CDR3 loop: CASSIKNIQYF. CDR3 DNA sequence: TGTGCCAGCAGTATTAAAAACATTCAGTACTTC.

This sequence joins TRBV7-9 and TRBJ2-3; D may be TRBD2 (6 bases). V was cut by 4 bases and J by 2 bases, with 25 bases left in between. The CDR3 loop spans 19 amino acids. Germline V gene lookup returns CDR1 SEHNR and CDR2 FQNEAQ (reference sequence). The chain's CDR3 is CASSSLLTRGLMSTDTQYF. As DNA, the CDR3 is TGTGCCAGCAGCTCCCTTCTGACACGGGGACTCATGTCCACAGATACGCAGTATTTT.

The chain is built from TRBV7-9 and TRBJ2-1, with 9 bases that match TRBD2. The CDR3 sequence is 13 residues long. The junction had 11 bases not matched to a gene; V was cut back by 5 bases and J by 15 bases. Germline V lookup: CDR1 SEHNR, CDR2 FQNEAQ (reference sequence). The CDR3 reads CASSPIVAGVSFF. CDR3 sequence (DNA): TGTGCCAGCAGCCCAATAGTAGCGGGAGTGTCGTTCTTC.

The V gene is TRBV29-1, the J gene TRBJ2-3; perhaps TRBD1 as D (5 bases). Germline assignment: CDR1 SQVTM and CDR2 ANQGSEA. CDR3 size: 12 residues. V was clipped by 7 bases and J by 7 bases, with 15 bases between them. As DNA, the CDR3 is TGCAGCGGTACCCACAGGTTTAATACGCAGTATTTT. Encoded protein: CSGTHRFNTQYF.

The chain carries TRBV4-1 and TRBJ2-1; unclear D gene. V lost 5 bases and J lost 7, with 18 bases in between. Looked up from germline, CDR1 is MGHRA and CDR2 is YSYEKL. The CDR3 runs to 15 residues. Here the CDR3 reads CASSLSTTTRNEQFF. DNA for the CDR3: TGCGCCAGCAGCTTAAGCACTACCACGAGGAATGAGCAGTTCTTC.

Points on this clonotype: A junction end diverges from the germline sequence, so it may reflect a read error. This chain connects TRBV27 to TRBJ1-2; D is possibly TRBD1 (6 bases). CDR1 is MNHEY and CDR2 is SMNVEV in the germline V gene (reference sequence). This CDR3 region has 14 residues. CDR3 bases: TGTGCCAGCAGCGGACAGCTTGGACTAGCGGGTTACTCCTTC. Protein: CASSGQLGLAGYSF.

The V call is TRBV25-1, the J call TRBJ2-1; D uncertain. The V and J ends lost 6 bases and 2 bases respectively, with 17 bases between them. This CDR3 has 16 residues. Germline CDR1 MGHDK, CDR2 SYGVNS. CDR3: CASSPSESITYNEQFF. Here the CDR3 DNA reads TGTGCCAGCAGCCCCTCGGAGAGTATCACCTACAATGAGCAGTTCTTC.

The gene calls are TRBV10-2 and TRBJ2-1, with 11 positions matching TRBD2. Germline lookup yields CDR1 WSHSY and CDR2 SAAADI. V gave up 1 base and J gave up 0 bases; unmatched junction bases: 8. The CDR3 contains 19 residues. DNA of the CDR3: TGCGCCAGCAGTGAGTTGGCTAGCGGGAGGATCAGCTCCTACAATGAGCAGTTCTTC. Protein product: CASSELASGRISSYNEQFF.

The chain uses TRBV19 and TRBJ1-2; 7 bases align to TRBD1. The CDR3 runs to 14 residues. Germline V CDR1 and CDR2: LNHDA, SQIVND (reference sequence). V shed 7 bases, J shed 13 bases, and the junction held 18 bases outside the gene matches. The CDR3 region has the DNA TGTGCCAGTATCCTGCACGGGACAGAATCTATCCTCACCTTC. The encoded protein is CASILHGTESILTF.

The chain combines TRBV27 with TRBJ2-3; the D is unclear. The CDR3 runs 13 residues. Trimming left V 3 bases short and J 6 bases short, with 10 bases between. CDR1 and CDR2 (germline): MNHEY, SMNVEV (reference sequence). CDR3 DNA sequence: TGTGCCAGCAGTTTCAGTGTTTCTGATACGCAGTATTTT. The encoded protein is CASSFSVSDTQYF.

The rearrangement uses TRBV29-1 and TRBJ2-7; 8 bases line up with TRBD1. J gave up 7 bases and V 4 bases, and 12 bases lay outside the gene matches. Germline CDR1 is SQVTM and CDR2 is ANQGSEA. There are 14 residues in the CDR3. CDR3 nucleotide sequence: TGCAGCGTTGTGGGACAGGAACATTACAATGAGCAGTACTTC. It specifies CSVVGQEHYNEQYF.

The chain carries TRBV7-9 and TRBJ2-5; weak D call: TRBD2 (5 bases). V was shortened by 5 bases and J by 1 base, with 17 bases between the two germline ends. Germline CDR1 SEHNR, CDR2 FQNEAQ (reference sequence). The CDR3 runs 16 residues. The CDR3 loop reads CASSADAGLPQETQYF. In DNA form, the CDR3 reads TGTGCCAGCAGCGCCGACGCGGGCCTCCCCCAAGAGACCCAGTACTTC.

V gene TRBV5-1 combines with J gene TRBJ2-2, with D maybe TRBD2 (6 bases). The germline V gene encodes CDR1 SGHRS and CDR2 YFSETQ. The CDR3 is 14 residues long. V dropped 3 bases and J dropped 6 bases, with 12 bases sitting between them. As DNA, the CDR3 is TGCGCCAGCAGCTCTAGCGTTCTTGCCGGGGAGCTGTTTTTT. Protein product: CASSSSVLAGELFF.

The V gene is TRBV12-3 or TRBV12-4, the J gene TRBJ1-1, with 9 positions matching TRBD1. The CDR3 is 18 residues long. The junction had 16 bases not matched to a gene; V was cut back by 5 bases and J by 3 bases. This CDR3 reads CASSRRPGTGRADTEAFF. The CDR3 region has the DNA TGTGCCAGCAGTCGCCGTCCCGGGACAGGGAGGGCGGACACTGAAGCTTTCTTT.

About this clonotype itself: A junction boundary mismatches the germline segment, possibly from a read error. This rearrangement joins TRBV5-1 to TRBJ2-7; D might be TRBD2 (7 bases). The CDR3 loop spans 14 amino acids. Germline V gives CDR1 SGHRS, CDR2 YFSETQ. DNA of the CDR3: TGCGCCAGCACCTTGAGCGGGGACACCTACGAGCAGTACTTC. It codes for CASTLSGDTYEQYF. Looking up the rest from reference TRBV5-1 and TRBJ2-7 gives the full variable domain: KAGVTQTPRYLIKTRGQQVTLSCSPISGHRSVSWYQQTPGQGLQFLFEYFSETQRNKGNFPGRFSGRQFSNSRSEMNVSTLELGDSALYLCASTLSGDTYEQYFGPGTRLTVT.